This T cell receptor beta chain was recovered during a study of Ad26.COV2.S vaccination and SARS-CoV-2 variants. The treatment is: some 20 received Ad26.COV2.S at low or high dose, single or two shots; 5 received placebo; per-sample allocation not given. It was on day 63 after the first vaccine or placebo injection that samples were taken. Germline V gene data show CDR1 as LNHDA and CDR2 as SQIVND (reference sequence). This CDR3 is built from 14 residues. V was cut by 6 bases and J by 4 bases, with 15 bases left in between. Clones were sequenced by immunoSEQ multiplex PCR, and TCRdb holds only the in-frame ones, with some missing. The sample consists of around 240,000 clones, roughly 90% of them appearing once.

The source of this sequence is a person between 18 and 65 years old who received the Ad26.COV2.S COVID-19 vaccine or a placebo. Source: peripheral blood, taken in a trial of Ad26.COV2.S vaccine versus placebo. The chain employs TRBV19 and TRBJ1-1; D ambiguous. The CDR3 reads CASSFPTVGTEAFF. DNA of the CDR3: TGTGCCAGTAGCTTCCCCACCGTTGGCACTGAAGCTTTCTTT. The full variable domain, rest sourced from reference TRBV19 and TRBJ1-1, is DGGITQSPKYLFRKEGQNVTLSCEQNLNHDAMYWYRQDPGQGLRLIYYSQIVNDFQKGDIAEGYSVSREKKESFPLTVTSAQKNPTAFYLCASSFPTVGTEAFFGQGTRLTVV.